This T cell receptor beta chain came from a study of regulatory T cells in long-lasting Graves disease. Overall study findings and caveats: Patients with persistent disease showed a bias toward TRBV28, TRBJ1-2 and TRBJ2-5.

To make TCR beta libraries, researchers used iRepertoire HTBI primers and Arm-PCR of CDR3 regions. Each CDR3 protein gets one entry after TCRdb re-called the multiplex PCR reads with MiXCR. This table holds under 450,000 distinct CDR3 sequences, around 23% found once. The V and J ends lost 9 bases and 6 bases respectively, with 18 bases between them. The germline V gene encodes CDR1 MNHEY and CDR2 SVGEGT. The CDR3 is 13 amino acids. Indicated time point: persistent/refractory GD, antithyroid drugs over 5 years with positive TRAb. RNA isolated from PBMCs was used to make the TCR library. Concerning this clonotype itself: The target antigen is unknown. A much larger clone is a single base away; this may be a read error.

The source was peripheral blood mononuclear cells (PBMCs), collected when the disease was refractory, from a patient treated with antithyroid drugs. This sequence joins TRBV6-2 or TRBV6-3 and TRBJ2-7; D possibly corresponds to TRBD1 (5 bases). The receptor comes from a woman aged 40-49 years with Graves disease. CDR3: CASRLTGACEQYF. Written as DNA, the CDR3 is TGTGCCAGTCGACTTACAGGAGCCTGCGAGCAGTACTTC.